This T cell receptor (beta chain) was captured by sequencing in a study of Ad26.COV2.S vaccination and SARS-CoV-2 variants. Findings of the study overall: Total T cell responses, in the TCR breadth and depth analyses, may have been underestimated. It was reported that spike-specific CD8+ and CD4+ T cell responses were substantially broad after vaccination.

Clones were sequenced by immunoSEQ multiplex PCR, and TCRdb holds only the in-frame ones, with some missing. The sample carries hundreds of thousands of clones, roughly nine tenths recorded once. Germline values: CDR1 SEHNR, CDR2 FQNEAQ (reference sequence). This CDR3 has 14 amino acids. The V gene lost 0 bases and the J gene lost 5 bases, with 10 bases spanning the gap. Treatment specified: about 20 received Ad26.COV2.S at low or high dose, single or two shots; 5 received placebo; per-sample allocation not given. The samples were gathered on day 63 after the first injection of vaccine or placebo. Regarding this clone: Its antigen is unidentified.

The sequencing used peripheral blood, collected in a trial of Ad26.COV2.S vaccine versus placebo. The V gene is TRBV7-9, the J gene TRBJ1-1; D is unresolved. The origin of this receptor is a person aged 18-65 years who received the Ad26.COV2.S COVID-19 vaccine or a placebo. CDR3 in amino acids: CASSLASGSTEAFF. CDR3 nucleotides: TGTGCCAGCAGCTTAGCTTCGGGATCTACTGAAGCTTTCTTT.